In its sample, the clone carrying this T cell receptor (beta chain) is medium-sized. The data are from a study of PD-L1 blockade in urothelial cancer. As for the study in general: Analyzed time points were 3 weeks (second dose) and 6 weeks after therapy began. Counts from blood samples showed a median of 141,255 T cells.

Germline CDR1 is SGHTA and CDR2 is FQGNSA. This CDR3 is 17 amino acids long. Trimming removed 1 base at V and 4 bases at J, with 16 bases between. Time point here: peripheral blood 6 weeks after treatment start. Patients presented with locally advanced or metastatic urothelial carcinoma. TCRdb keeps only in-frame clones here, not all; method: immunoSEQ multiplex PCR. Among 120,000 or so clones listed, more than 75% were seen once. The receptor was isolated from a man aged 50 to 60 with urothelial cancer. This specimen was PBMCs, taken around atezolizumab (anti-PD-L1) treatment. This sequence joins TRBV7-2 and TRBJ2-2, with D perhaps TRBD2 (6 bases). In nucleotides, the CDR3 is TGTGCCAGCAGCTTAGGCCCGCTCCTAGCGAGCACCGGGGAGCTGTTTTTT. It encodes CASSLGPLLASTGELFF.